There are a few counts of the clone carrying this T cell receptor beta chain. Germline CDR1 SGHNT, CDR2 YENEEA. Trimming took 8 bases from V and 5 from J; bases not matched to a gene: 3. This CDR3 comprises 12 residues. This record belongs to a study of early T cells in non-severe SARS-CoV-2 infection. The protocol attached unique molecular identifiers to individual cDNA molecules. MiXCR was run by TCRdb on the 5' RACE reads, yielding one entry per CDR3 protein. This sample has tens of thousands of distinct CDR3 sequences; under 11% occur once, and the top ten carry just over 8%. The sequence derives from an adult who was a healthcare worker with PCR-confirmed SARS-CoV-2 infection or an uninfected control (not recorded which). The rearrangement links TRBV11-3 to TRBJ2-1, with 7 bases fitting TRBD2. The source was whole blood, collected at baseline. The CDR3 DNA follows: TGTGCCAGCGGGAGGGCAAACAATGAGCAGTTCTTC. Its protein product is CASGRANNEQFF.